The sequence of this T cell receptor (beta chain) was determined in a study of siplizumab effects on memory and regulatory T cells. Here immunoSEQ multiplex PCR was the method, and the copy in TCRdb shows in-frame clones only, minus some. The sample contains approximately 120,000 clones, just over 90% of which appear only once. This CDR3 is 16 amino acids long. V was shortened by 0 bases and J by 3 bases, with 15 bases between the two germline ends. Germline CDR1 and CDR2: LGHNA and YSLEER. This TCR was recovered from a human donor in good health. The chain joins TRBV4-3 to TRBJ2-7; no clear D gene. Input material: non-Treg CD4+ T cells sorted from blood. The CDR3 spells CASSQDGSGLVYEQYF. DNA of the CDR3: TGCGCCAGCAGCCAAGACGGCTCTGGGCTTGTCTACGAGCAGTACTTC.